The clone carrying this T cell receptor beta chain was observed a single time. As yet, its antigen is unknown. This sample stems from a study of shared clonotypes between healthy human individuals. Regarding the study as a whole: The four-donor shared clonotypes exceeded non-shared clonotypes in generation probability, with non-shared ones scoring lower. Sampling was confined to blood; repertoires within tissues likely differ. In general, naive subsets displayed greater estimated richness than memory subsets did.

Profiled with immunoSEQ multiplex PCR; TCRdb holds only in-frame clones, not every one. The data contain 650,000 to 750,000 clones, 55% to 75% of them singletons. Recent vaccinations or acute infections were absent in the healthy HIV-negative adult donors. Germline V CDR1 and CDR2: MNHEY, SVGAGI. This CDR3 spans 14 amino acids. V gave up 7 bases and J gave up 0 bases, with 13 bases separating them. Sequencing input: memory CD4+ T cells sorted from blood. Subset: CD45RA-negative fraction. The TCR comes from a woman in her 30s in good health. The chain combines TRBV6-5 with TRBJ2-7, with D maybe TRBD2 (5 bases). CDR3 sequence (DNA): TGTGCCAGCATTAACCCGGGGAACTCCTACGAGCAGTACTTC. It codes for CASINPGNSYEQYF.